This TCR beta chain came from a study of cytomegalovirus exposure and HLA in healthy donors. Whole-study findings and limits: Versus the approximately 720-donor mean, an Asian-associated ancestry cluster reportedly showed fewer N-insertions in a later analysis. A link between a missense DCLRE1C variant and TCR beta V- and J-gene trimming emerged from a later analysis.

In the PCR, 60 Vbeta and 13 Jbeta primers were used. The data were produced by immunoSEQ multiplex PCR, yet TCRdb's version contains in-frame clones alone and is incomplete. The data hold approximately 170,000 clones, with 80% observed a single time. The CDR3 has 13 residues. Germline V gene lookup returns CDR1 SQVTM and CDR2 ANQGSEA. V trimming: 1 base; J trimming: 5 bases; junction bases outside the gene matches: 3. With regard to this clone: What it recognizes is unknown.

This sequence originates from a male donor in good health and CMV-seronegative. The chain employs TRBV29-1 and TRBJ2-5, with 8 bases lining up with TRBD1. Sequenced sample: PBMCs. CDR3 amino acids: CSVEAGTGETQYF. The CDR3 DNA reads TGCAGCGTTGAAGCGGGGACAGGTGAGACCCAGTACTTC.